Below, one T cell receptor (beta chain) is given with its context. In the PCR, 60 Vbeta and 13 Jbeta primers were used. Method: immunoSEQ multiplex PCR; TCRdb's copy keeps in-frame clones and lacks some. The sample records about 89,000 clones, approximately 79% being singletons. This sample is drawn from a study of cytomegalovirus exposure and HLA in healthy donors. This clonotype originated in a male donor in good health and CMV-seronegative. Specimen: PBMCs.

For the CDR3, the DNA is TGTGCCAGCAGTGAAGGACAGGGGGGGTCCTACGAGCAGTACTTC. Amino acid sequence: CASSEGQGGSYEQYF. The chain uses TRBV6-1 and TRBJ2-7; TRBD1 aligns across 9 bases. This CDR3 contains 15 residues. Per the germline V gene, CDR1 is MNHNS and CDR2 is SASEGT. V trimming: 1 base; J trimming: 1 base; junction bases outside the gene matches: 2.